This T cell receptor beta chain originates from a study of blood T cell repertoires in COVID-19. Overall study context: From the United States, Italy and Spain came samples of acute and convalescent COVID-19. The cDNA or gDNA used as material had been derived from T cells, B-cell-depleted T cells, or PBMCs.

Libraries were prepared by immunoSEQ multiplex PCR; TCRdb keeps only in-frame clonotypes and omits some of them. The sample contains 350,000 to 450,000 clones, around 91% of which appear only once. The study recruited people aged roughly 18 to 100 years across around 24 US areas. The V and J ends lost 5 bases and 0 bases respectively, with 7 bases between them. CDR1 is KGHSH, CDR2 LQKENI, per germline. There are 14 residues in the CDR3. This clonotype was sampled from a man in his thirties or forties who had recovered from COVID-19. The sequencing input was PBMCs or T cells enriched from blood (not recorded which). This rearrangement joins TRBV18 to TRBJ1-4; D gene unclear. This CDR3 reads CASSLSATNEKLFF. CDR3 coding DNA: TGTGCCAGCTCATTGAGTGCAACTAATGAAAAACTGTTTTTT.